This T cell receptor (beta chain) was sequenced during a study of shared clonotypes between healthy human individuals. Findings and limits, study-wide: Apart from blood, nothing was sampled; tissue repertoires likely differ. On the whole, naive subsets had larger estimated richness than memory subsets had. Sharing across several donors was seen in 4% to 6.5% of naive CD4 clonotypes.

Authors' analysis steps: From ImmunoSEQ came sequences covering only the junction and carrying no quality scores, so filtering differed. Clones were sequenced by immunoSEQ multiplex PCR, and TCRdb holds only the in-frame ones, with some missing. The V and J calls and clone size come from that table; D and trimming were worked out from the DNA. The sample has around 2,000,000 clones; over 85% are singletons. In regard to this clone: As yet, its antigen is unknown.

Germline V gene sequence: CDR1 SGHTA, CDR2 FQGNSA. The V end was cut by 5 bases, the J end by 7 bases, with 15 bases between. This CDR3 is built from 15 residues. Cells designated naive CD8 were CD45RO-negative and were positively selected for CCR7, with terminally differentiated effector memory CD45RA+ cells excluded. Material for sequencing was naive CD8+ T cells sorted from blood. The clonotype was recovered from a man between 18 and 35 years old in good health. The chain couples TRBV7-2 to TRBJ1-6; maybe TRBD1 (6 bases). DNA of the CDR3: TGTGCCAGCAGCCCAATAACAGGGTCGAATTCACCCCTCCACTTT. It specifies CASSPITGSNSPLHF.